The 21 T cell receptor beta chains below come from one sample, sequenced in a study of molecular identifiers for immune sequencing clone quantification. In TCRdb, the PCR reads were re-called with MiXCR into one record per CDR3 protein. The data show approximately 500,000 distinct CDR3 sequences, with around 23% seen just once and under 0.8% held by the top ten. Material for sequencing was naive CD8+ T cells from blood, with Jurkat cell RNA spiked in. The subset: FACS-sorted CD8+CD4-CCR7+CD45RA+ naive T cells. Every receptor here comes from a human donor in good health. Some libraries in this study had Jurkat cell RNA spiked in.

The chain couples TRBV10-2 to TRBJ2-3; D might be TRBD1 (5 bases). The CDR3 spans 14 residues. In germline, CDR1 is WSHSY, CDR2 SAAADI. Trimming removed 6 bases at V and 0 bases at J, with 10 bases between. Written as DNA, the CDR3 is TGCGCCAGCAGAATGCAGGGCAGCACAGATACGCAGTATTTT. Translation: CASRMQGSTDTQYF.

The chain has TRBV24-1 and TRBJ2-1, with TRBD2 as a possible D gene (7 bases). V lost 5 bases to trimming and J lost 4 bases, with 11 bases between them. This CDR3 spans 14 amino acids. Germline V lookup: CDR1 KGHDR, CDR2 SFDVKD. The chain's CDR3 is CATSGGGPYNEQFF. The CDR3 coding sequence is TGTGCCACCAGTGGGGGGGGGCCGTACAATGAGCAGTTCTTC.

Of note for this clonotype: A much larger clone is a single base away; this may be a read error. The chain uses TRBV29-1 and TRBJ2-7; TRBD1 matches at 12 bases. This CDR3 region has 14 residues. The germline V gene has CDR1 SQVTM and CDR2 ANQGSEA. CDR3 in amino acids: CSVRGQGASYAQYF. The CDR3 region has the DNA TGCAGCGTACGGGGACAGGGGGCCTCCTACGCGCAGTACTTC.

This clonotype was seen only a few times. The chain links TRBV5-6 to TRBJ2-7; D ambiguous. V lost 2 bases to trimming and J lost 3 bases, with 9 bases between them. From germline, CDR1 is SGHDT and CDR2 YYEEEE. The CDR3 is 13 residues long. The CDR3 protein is CASSFQVRYEQYF. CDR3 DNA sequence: TGTGCCAGCAGCTTCCAGGTGCGCTACGAGCAGTACTTC.

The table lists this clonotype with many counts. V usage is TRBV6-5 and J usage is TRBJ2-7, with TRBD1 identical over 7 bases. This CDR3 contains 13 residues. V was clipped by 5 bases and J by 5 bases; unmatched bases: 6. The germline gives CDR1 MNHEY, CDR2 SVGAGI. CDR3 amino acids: CASSPDRDNEQYF. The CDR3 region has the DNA TGTGCCAGCAGTCCCGACAGGGACAACGAGCAGTACTTC.

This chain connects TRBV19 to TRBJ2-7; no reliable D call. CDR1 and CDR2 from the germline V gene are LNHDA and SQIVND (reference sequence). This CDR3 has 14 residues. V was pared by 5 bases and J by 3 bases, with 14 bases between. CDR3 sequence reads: CASSPEIFRYEQYF. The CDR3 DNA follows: TGTGCCAGTAGTCCAGAGATTTTCCGCTACGAGCAGTACTTC.

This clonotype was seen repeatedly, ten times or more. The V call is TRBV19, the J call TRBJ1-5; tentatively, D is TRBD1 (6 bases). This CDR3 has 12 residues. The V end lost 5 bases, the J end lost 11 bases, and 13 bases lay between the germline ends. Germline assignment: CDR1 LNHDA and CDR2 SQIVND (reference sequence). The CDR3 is CASSFSGVTQHF. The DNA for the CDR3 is TGTGCCAGTAGTTTCTCAGGGGTAACCCAGCATTTT.

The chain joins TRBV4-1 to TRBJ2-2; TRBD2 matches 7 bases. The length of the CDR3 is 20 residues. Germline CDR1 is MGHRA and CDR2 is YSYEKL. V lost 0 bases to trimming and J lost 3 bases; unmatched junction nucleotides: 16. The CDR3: CASSQDRASGITYDTGELFF. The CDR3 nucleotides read TGCGCCAGCAGCCAAGATCGGGCCAGCGGGATAACGTACGACACCGGGGAGCTGTTTTTT.

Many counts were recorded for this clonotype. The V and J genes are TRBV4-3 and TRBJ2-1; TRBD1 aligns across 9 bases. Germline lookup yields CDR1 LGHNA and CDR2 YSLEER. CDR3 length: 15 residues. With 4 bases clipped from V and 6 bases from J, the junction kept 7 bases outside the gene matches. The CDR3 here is CASSLRRQGGNEQFF. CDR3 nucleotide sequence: TGCGCCAGCAGCCTGCGCCGACAGGGGGGCAATGAGCAGTTCTTC.

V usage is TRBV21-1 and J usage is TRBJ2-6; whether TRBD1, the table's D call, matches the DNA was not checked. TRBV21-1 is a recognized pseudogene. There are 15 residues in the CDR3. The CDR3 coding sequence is TGTGCCAGCAGCGGGGGATTCGCTGGGGCCAACGTCCTGACTTTC. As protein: CASSGGFAGANVLTF.

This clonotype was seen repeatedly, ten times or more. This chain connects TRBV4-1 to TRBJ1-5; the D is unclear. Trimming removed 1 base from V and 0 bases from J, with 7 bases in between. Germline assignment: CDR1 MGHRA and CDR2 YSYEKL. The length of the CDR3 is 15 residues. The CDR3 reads CASSQGVNSNQPQHF. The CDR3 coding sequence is TGCGCCAGCAGCCAAGGGGTTAATAGCAATCAGCCCCAGCATTTT.

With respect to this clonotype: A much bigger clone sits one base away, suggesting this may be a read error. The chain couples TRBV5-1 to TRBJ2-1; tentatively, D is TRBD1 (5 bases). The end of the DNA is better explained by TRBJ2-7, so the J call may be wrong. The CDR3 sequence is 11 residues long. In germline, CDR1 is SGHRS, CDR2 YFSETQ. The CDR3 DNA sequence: TGCGCCAGCAGCTGGGGCAATGAGCAGTACTTC. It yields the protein CASSWGNEQYF.

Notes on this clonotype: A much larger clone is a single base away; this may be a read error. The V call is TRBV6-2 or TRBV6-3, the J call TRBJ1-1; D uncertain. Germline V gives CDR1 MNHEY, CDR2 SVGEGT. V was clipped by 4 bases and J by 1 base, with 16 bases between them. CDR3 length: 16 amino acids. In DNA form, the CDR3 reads TGTGCCAGCAGTTGCGGTCGTATGGACGGGAACACTGAAGCTTTCTTT. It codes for CASSCGRMDGNTEAFF.

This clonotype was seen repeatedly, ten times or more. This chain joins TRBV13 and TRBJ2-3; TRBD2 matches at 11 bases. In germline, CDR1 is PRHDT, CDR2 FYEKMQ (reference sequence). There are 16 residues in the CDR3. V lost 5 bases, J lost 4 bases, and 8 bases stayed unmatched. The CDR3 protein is CASSPSLAGAPDTQYF. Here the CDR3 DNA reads TGTGCCAGCAGCCCCTCACTAGCGGGGGCCCCAGATACGCAGTATTTT.

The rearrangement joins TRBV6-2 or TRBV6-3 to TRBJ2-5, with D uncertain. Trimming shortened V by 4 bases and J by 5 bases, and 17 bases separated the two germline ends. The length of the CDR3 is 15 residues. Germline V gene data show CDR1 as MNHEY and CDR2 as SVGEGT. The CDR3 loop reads CASSSPLEVLETQYF. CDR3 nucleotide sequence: TGTGCCAGCAGTTCCCCCCTAGAAGTCTTGGAGACCCAGTACTTC.

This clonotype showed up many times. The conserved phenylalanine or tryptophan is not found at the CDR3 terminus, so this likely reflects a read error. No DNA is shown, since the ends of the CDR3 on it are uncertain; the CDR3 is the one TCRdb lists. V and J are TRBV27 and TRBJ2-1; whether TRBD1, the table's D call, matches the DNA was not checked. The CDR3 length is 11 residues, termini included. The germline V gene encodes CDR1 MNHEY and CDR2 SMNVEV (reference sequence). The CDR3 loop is CASSHGGQGAS.

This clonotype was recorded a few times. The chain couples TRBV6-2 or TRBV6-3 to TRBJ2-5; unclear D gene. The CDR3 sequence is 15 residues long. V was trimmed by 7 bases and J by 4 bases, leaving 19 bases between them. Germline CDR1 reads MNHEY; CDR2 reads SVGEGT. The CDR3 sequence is CASMTDPYLAETQYF. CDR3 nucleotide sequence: TGTGCCAGCATGACGGACCCTTATTTAGCAGAGACCCAGTACTTC.

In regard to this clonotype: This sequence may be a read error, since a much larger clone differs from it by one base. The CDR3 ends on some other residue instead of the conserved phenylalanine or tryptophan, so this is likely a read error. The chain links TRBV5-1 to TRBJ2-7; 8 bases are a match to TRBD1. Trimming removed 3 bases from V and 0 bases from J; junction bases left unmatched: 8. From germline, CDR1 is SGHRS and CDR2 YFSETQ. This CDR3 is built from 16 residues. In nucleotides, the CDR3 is TGCGCCAGCAGCTCCGGACAGGGCATGAGCTCCTACGAGCAGTACATC. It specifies CASSSGQGMSSYEQYI.

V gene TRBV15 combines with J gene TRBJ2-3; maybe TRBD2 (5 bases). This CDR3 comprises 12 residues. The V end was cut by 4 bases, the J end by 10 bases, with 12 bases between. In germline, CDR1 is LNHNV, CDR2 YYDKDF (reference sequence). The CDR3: CATSNPGIAQYF. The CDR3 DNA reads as TGTGCCACCAGCAATCCGGGAATCGCGCAGTATTTT.

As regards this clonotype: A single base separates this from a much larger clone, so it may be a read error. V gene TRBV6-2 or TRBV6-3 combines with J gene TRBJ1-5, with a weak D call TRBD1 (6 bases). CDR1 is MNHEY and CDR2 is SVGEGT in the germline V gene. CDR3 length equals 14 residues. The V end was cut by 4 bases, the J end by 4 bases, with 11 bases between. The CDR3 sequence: CASSFGTTNQPQHF. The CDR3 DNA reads TGTGCCAGCAGTTTCGGGACAACTAATCAGCCCCAGCATTTT.

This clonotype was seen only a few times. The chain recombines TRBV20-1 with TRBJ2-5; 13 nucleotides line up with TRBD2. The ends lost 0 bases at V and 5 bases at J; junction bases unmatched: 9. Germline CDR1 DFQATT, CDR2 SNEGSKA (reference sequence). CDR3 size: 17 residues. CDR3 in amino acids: CSARETSGGYFSETQYF. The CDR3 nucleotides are TGCAGTGCTAGAGAGACTAGCGGGGGGTATTTTTCTGAGACCCAGTACTTC.